A selection of T cell receptor beta chains follows, all from one sample in a study of T cell responses to AZD1222 COVID-19 vaccine. TCRdb keeps only in-frame clones here, not all; method: immunoSEQ multiplex PCR. The table lists around 120,000 clones, about nine tenths of them singletons. This specimen consisted of peripheral blood, obtained on day 0 of AZD1222 vaccination. The origin of the receptors is an adult in good health. CDR3s include the opening cysteine and the closing phenylalanine or tryptophan. A D gene is named only where the DNA matches it firmly. Clone size is given for some rows only: seen once, a few or many times, or a class if the clone is expanded.

TRBJ1-1	14	TRBV4-1	TRBD1	-	CASSRTGDNTEAFF	TGCGCCAGCAGCCGGACAGGCGACAACACTGAAGCTTTCTTT
TRBJ1-5	15	TRBV7-6	-	-	CASSSGGFGNQPQHF	TGTGCCAGCAGCTCCGGGGGGTTTGGCAATCAGCCCCAGCATTTT
TRBJ1-5	17	TRBV18	TRBD1	-	CASSPGGQEILSQPQHF	TGTGCCAGCTCACCGGGAGGACAGGAGATACTTAGTCAGCCCCAGCATTTT
TRBJ2-7	13	TRBV7-9	-	-	CASSSIQVGEQYF	TGTGCCAGCAGCTCAATCCAGGTGGGGGAGCAGTACTTC
TRBJ2-7	11	TRBV5-4	TRBD1	-	CAIIQGDEQYF	TGTGCCATAATCCAGGGGGACGAGCAGTACTTC
TRBJ2-1	14	TRBV6-2/TRBV6-3	TRBD2	-	CASSSGGPLSVQFF	TGTGCCAGCAGCTCGGGGGGGCCCCTCAGTGTGCAGTTCTTC
TRBJ1-2	15	TRBV5-6	TRBD1	-	CASSLGTVGNYGYTF	TGTGCCAGCAGCCTGGGGACAGTAGGAAACTATGGCTACACCTTC
TRBJ1-1	14	TRBV2	-	-	CASSRQVVNTEAFF	TGTGCCAGCAGTCGACAGGTTGTGAACACTGAAGCTTTCTTT
TRBJ1-5	14	TRBV11-2	-	-	CASSLVGVNQPQHF	TGTGCCAGCAGCTTAGTTGGGGTCAATCAGCCCCAGCATTTT
TRBJ1-1	15	TRBV25-1	-	-	CASSERAGGNTEAFF	TGTGCCAGCAGTGAAAGAGCGGGGGGGAACACTGAAGCTTTCTTT
TRBJ1-2	14	TRBV5-1	-	-	CASSYTGGNYGYTF	TGCGCCAGCAGTTATACCGGGGGAAACTATGGCTACACCTTC
TRBJ2-7	16	TRBV7-6	TRBD1	-	CASSYPPGQGNYEQYF	TGTGCCAGCAGCTACCCTCCGGGACAGGGAAATTACGAGCAGTACTTC
TRBJ1-3	15	TRBV4-3	-	-	CASSHGEVSGNTIYF	TGCGCCAGCAGCCACGGGGAGGTCTCTGGAAACACCATATATTTT
TRBJ2-7	14	TRBV5-4	-	-	CASSFGGVSYEQYF	TGTGCCAGCAGCTTCGGCGGGGTCTCCTACGAGCAGTACTTC
TRBJ2-1	16	TRBV4-1	TRBD2	-	CASSLSAGVGSDEQFF	TGCGCCAGCAGCCTATCAGCGGGGGTAGGGTCTGATGAGCAGTTCTTC
TRBJ1-4	13	TRBV12-3/TRBV12-4	-	once	CASTLGRFGKLFF	TGTGCCAGCACCCTTGGGCGATTTGGAAAACTGTTTTTT
TRBJ1-3	15	TRBV7-8	-	-	CASSQRGNSGNTIYF	TGTGCCAGCAGCCAGAGGGGGAACTCTGGAAACACCATATATTTT
TRBJ1-1	15	TRBV2	-	-	CASPAGTPGDTEAFF	TGTGCCAGCCCAGCTGGGACCCCAGGGGACACTGAAGCTTTCTTT
TRBJ2-7	14	TRBV2	TRBD2	-	CASSEPLAGARQYF	TGTGCCAGCAGTGAACCCTTAGCGGGGGCCCGGCAGTACTTC
TRBJ1-6	12	TRBV6-5	-	-	CASISPYSPLHF	TGTGCCAGCATTTCTCCTTATTCACCCCTCCACTTT
TRBJ1-1	12	TRBV5-1	-	-	CASSLSNTEAFF	TGCGCCAGCAGCTTATCGAACACTGAAGCTTTCTTT
TRBJ1-6	11	TRBV19	-	-	CASSYNSPLHF	TGTGCCAGTAGTTATAATTCACCCCTCCACTTT
TRBJ1-3	15	TRBV4-1	-	few	CASSQDAFSGNTIYF	TGCGCCAGCAGCCAAGATGCCTTCTCTGGAAACACCATATATTTT
TRBJ1-1	15	TRBV2	TRBD1	-	CASSEVGTGYTEAFF	TGTGCCAGCAGTGAAGTGGGGACAGGGTACACTGAAGCTTTCTTT
TRBJ2-3	13	TRBV14	-	once	CASSQGAGGTQYF	TGTGCCAGCAGCCAAGGGGCGGGTGGTACGCAGTATTTT
TRBJ1-2	17	TRBV4-3	-	-	CASSQDFFADRNYGYTF	TGCGCCAGCAGCCAAGATTTTTTTGCAGACCGTAACTATGGCTACACCTTC
TRBJ1-4	18	TRBV4-2	TRBD1	-	CASSQGAAADRGGEKLFF	TGTGCCAGCAGCCAAGGGGCGGCAGCGGACAGGGGGGGCGAAAAACTGTTTTTT
TRBJ2-3	15	TRBV6-2/TRBV6-3	-	-	CASSYHRAYTDTQYF	TGTGCCAGCAGTTATCACCGGGCCTACACAGATACGCAGTATTTT